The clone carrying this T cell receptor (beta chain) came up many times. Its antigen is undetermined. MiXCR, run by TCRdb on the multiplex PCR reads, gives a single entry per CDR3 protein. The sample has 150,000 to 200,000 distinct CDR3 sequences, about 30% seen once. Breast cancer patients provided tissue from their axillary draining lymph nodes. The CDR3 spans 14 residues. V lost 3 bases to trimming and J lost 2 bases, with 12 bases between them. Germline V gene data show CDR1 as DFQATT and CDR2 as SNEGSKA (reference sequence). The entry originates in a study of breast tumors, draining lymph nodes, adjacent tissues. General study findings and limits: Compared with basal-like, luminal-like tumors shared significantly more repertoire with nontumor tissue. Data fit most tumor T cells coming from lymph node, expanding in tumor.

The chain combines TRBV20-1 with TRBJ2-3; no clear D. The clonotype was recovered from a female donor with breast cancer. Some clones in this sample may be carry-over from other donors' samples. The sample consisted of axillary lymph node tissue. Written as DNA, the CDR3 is TGCAGTGCTAGTAGGGTTCCCACCACAGATACGCAGTATTTT. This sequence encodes CSASRVPTTDTQYF.